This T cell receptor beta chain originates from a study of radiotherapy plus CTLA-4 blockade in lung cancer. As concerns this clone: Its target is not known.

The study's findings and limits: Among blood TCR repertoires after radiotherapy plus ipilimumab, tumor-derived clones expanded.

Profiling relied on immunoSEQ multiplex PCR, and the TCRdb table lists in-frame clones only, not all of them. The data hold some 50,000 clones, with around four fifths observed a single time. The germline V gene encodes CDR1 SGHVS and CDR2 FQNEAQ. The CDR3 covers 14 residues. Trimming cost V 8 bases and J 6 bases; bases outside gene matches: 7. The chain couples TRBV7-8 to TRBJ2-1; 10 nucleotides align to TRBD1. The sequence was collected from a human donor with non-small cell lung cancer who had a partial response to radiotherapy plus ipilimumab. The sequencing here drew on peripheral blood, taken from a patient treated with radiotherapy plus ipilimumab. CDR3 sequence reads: CASRGTGVVNEQFF. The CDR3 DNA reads TGTGCCAGCCGGGGGACAGGGGTTGTCAATGAGCAGTTCTTC.